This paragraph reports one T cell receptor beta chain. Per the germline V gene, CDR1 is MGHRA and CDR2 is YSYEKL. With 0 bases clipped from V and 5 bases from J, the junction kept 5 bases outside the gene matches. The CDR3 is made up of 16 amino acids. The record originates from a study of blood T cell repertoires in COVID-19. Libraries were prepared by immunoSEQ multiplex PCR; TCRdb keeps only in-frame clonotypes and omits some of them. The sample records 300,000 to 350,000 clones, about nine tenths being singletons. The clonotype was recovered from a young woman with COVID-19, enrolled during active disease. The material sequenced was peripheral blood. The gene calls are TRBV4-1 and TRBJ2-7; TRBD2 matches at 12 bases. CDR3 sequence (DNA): TGCGCCAGCAGCCAAGATACTAGCGGGAGGTCCCACGAGCAGTACTTC. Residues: CASSQDTSGRSHEQYF.